One sample yielded the 6 T cell receptor beta chains listed below, sequenced in a study of cytomegalovirus exposure and HLA in healthy donors listed by TCRdb under 2017. The library was prepared using the immunoSEQ multiplex PCR assay. For the multiplex PCR, a mixture combining 60 forward primers for TCR Vbeta segments and 13 reverse primers for TCR Jbeta segments was used. TCRdb's version of the immuneACCESS table is confined to in-frame rearrangements and falls short of the full clone set. An unresolved V gene accounts for under half of the shortfall where checked; the remainder is of unknown origin. This sample's table lists about 130,000 clones. The ten largest account for less than 3% of the sample. The source material was PBMCs. The source is a man aged 25-45 years in good health and CMV-seronegative.

The rearrangement joins TRBV4-2 to TRBJ2-1; 9 bases map to TRBD2. In germline, CDR1 is LGHNA, CDR2 YNFKEQ. The length of the CDR3 is 18 residues. With V trimmed by 0 bases and J by 7 bases, 13 bases remained unmatched. The CDR3 DNA is TGTGCCAGCAGCCAAGAGGGGGGCGCTAGCGGGATACTTAATGAGCAGTTCTTC. This codes for CASSQEGGASGILNEQFF.

The chain couples TRBV6-5 to TRBJ1-2; 12 nucleotides match TRBD1. This CDR3 has 15 amino acids. The V gene end was trimmed by 9 bases and the J gene end by 3 bases; junction bases not matched to a gene: 8. Germline CDR1 MNHEY, CDR2 SVGAGI. DNA for the CDR3: TGTGCCAGGGGGGGACAGGGGGCCGACTACTATGGCTACACCTTC. Protein: CARGGQGADYYGYTF.

The gene calls are TRBV29-1 and TRBJ2-3; TRBD1 aligns across 8 bases. J gave up 3 bases and V 0 bases, and 8 bases lay outside the gene matches. The CDR3 is made up of 16 amino acids. Germline CDR1 and CDR2: SQVTM and ANQGSEA. This CDR3 reads CSVEDWEDRATDTQYF. The CDR3, as DNA: TGCAGCGTTGAAGATTGGGAGGACAGGGCTACAGATACGCAGTATTTT.

V and J are TRBV6-1 and TRBJ1-6; the match to TRBD1 covers 8 bases. With 5 bases clipped from V and 11 bases from J, the junction kept 8 bases outside the gene matches. This CDR3 comprises 14 residues. Germline-derived CDR1 and CDR2 are MNHNS and SASEGT. CDR3 nucleotide sequence: TGTGCCAGCAGTACGACAGGGGAGGGGACACCCCTCCACTTT. Protein product: CASSTTGEGTPLHF.

The J gene is TRBJ2-3, the V gene TRBV7-9, with 11 nucleotides matching TRBD2. V dropped 11 bases and J dropped 0; count of bases not matched to a gene: 4. CDR1 and CDR2 from the germline V gene are SEHNR and FQNEAQ (reference sequence). This CDR3 region has 14 residues. The CDR3 DNA reads TGTGCCCTAGCGGGGGGCTCTAGCACAGATACGCAGTATTTT. Encoded protein: CALAGGSSTDTQYF.

The chain combines TRBV19 with TRBJ2-1; 8 positions agree with TRBD1. Unmatched junction bases numbered 13, after V lost 7 bases and J lost 8 bases. CDR1 is LNHDA, CDR2 SQIVND, per germline (reference sequence). This CDR3 is built from 15 residues. The chain's CDR3 is CASTKTGDWADEQFF. CDR3 sequence (DNA): TGTGCCAGTACCAAGACAGGGGACTGGGCGGATGAGCAGTTCTTC.